The clone carrying this TCR beta chain was seen more than once but under ten times. Its antigen is still unknown. In germline, CDR1 is SGHTA, CDR2 FQGNSA. Germline trimming cut 5 bases from V and 0 bases from J; bases unmatched to any gene: 9. The CDR3 has 17 residues. TCRdb analysed the 5' RACE reads with MiXCR anew, one entry per CDR3 protein. The repertoire holds about 41,000 distinct CDR3 sequences, 25% to 35% seen once, with roughly 4% in the top ten. Findings of the study overall: Larger-cohort validation covered only one TCR beta V-J rearrangement. Tumor memory CD4+ T cell TCR gene usage was found to cluster with blood and lymph node memory CD4+ cells and with lymph node naive CD4+ cells.

This sequence originates from a female donor with breast cancer. Specimen: memory CD4+ T cells sorted from a lymph node. Noted subset: memory CD4+ T cells, CD4+CD45RO+CD25-. The chain is built from TRBV7-2 and TRBJ2-1; 8 bases align to TRBD2. In nucleotides, the CDR3 is TGTGCCAGCAGCCTTCGCGGGGGGCTTAGCTCCTACAATGAGCAGTTCTTC. The encoded protein is CASSLRGGLSSYNEQFF.